This record looks at one T cell receptor (beta chain) sequence and its context. Its antigen is unknown. These data belong to a study of shared clonotypes between healthy human individuals. Study results and caveats: Apart from blood, nothing was sampled; tissue repertoires likely differ.

Original handling: With immunoSEQ giving junction-only sequences and no quality scores, filtering differed. Assay: immunoSEQ multiplex PCR; the TCRdb copy retains only in-frame clones and omits some. V and J calls and clone size are given by that table; D and trimming were obtained from the DNA. The data hold around 500,000 clones, with around 78% observed a single time. Donors included only healthy HIV-negative adults lacking recent acute infections or vaccinations. Donors, without exception, were Caucasian adults residing in Nashville, Tennessee. Germline V gene data show CDR1 as MGHRA and CDR2 as YSYEKL. The CDR3 totals 13 residues. Trimming stripped 2 bases from V and 8 bases from J, with 9 bases between.

This clonotype was sampled from a woman aged 40 to 50 in good health. Some clones in this sample may be carry-over from other donors' samples. Input material: PBMCs. The J gene is TRBJ1-4, the V gene TRBV4-1; D remains ambiguous. CDR3 in amino acids: CASSQNRDEKLFF. The CDR3 region has the DNA TGCGCCAGCAGCCAAAATCGTGACGAAAAACTGTTTTTT.